Below are 13 T cell receptor beta chains sequenced from a single sample in a study of control samples from healthy donors and cancer patients. Produced via immunoSEQ multiplex PCR; TCRdb's table is partial and in-frame only. The table has around 96,000 clones, 85% to 95% seen once. The sample was blood. The receptors derive from a man between 18 and 29 years old in good health.

J is TRBJ2-2 and V is TRBV29-1; 8 bases align to TRBD1. Germline CDR1 is SQVTM and CDR2 is ANQGSEA. CDR3 length: 16 amino acids. Germline trimming cut 5 bases from V and 0 bases from J; bases unmatched to any gene: 8. This CDR3 is CSVTTRGHANTGELFF. In nucleotides, the CDR3 is TGCAGCGTTACTACCAGGGGGCACGCGAACACCGGGGAGCTGTTTTTT.

The chain links TRBV9 to TRBJ2-1; TRBD2 matches at 12 bases. Looked up from germline, CDR1 is SGDLS and CDR2 is YYNGEE. This CDR3 spans 17 amino acids. V was pared by 4 bases and J by 4 bases, with 9 bases of the junction left unmatched. The CDR3 reads CASSTRLAGDPYNEQFF. The DNA of the CDR3 is TGTGCCAGCAGCACTCGACTAGCGGGAGACCCTTACAATGAGCAGTTCTTC.

The chain has TRBV29-1 and TRBJ1-1, with 10 bases identical to TRBD1. The length of the CDR3 is 13 residues. The germline gives CDR1 SQVTM, CDR2 ANQGSEA. J gave up 12 bases and V 4 bases, and 11 bases lay outside the gene matches. The CDR3 nucleotides read TGCAGCGTTGTCTCGGGGGGACAGGGGATATCTTTCTTT. Residues: CSVVSGGQGISFF. The variable domain in full, with the rest retrieved from reference TRBV29-1 and TRBJ1-1, is SAVISQKPSRDICQRGTSLTIQCQVDSQVTMMFWYRQQPGQSLTLIATANQGSEATYESGFVIDKFPISRPNLTFSTLTVSNMSPEDSSIYLCSVVSGGQGISFFGQGTRLTVV.

The chain uses TRBV27 and TRBJ2-1; unclear D gene. V lost 5 bases and J lost 7, with 9 bases in between. The CDR3 consists of 12 residues. CDR1 is MNHEY, CDR2 SMNVEV, per germline (reference sequence). CDR3 DNA sequence: TGTGCCAGCAGTGGCCGGATAAATGAGCAGTTCTTC. Translation: CASSGRINEQFF.

This chain joins TRBV21-1 and TRBJ1-2; the tabulated D call, TRBD1, remains unverified against the DNA. TRBV21-1 is recorded as a pseudogene. This CDR3 region has 15 residues. Written as DNA, the CDR3 is TGTGCCAGCAGCAGTCTCAGGGTTAATAACTATGGCTACACCTTC. Its protein is CASSSLRVNNYGYTF.

This clone showed up just once. The chain has TRBV29-1 and TRBJ2-2; D may correspond to TRBD1 or TRBD2 (6 bases each). Trimming took off 5 bases at V and 7 bases at J, with 11 bases between the two ends. The CDR3 covers 12 residues. Germline-derived CDR1 and CDR2 are SQVTM and ANQGSEA. The DNA of the CDR3 is TGCAGCGTTAGGGGGGCAGGCGGGGAGCTGTTTTTT. This sequence encodes CSVRGAGGELFF.

This chain connects TRBV11-2 to TRBJ1-5, with 7 bases that match TRBD1. The germline V gene has CDR1 SGHAT and CDR2 FQNNGV. J gave up 1 base and V 5 bases, and 8 bases lay outside the gene matches. This CDR3 comprises 16 residues. The CDR3 DNA reads as TGTGCCAGCAGCGCTCAACAGGGGATAAGCAATCAGCCCCAGCATTTT. The encoded protein is CASSAQQGISNQPQHF.

The V and J genes are TRBV3-1 (or the pseudogene TRBV3-2) and TRBJ1-1, with D possibly TRBD1 on 6 matching bases. Trimming took 1 base from V and 10 from J, leaving 19 bases between them. The CDR3 contains 15 residues. Germline V lookup: CDR1 LGHDT, CDR2 YNNKEL (reference sequence). The CDR3 here is CASSQGTGFRFGAFF. The CDR3 nucleotides read TGTGCCAGCAGCCAAGGTACAGGGTTTCGGTTCGGAGCTTTCTTT.

The chain has TRBV9 and TRBJ2-5, with D possibly being TRBD1 (6 bases). V lost 2 bases and J lost 1, with 12 bases in between. Germline V lookup: CDR1 SGDLS, CDR2 YYNGEE. This CDR3 has 15 residues. This CDR3 is CASSVSVGGQETQYF. In DNA, the CDR3 is TGTGCCAGCAGCGTCAGTGTAGGGGGCCAAGAGACCCAGTACTTC.

CDR3 nucleotides: TGTGCCAGTAGTCGGACAGGGGCAGGGGAAAAACTGTTTTTT. Amino acid sequence: CASSRTGAGEKLFF. The chain employs TRBV19 and TRBJ1-4, with 9 bases matching TRBD1. From germline, CDR1 is LNHDA and CDR2 SQIVND (reference sequence). This CDR3 is built from 14 residues. V lost 5 bases and J lost 8; bases outside the gene matches: 6.

J is TRBJ1-1 and V is TRBV18; TRBD1 is a possible D gene (5 bases). V shed 2 bases and J shed 4 bases, with 11 bases lying between them. Per germline, CDR1 KGHSH and CDR2 LQKENI. The CDR3 is 14 amino acids. CDR3 bases: TGTGCCAGCTCACCATCGACAGCGGGCACTGAAGCTTTCTTT. It yields the protein CASSPSTAGTEAFF.

In this sample, this clone turned up a few times. Other DNA sequences in this specimen translate into the identical CDR3. V is TRBV6-5 and J is TRBJ1-1; D is unclear. V lost 2 bases, J lost 1 base, and 5 bases lay in between. The CDR3 covers 13 residues. Germline lookup yields CDR1 MNHEY and CDR2 SVGAGI. The DNA of the CDR3 is TGTGCCAGCAGTTACGAACCGAACACTGAAGCTTTCTTT. Amino acids: CASSYEPNTEAFF.

The rearrangement joins TRBV5-4 to TRBJ2-2; 10 bases map to TRBD1. This CDR3 is built from 16 residues. Germline CDR1 is SGHNT and CDR2 is YYREEE (reference sequence). Trimming at V came to 1 base and at J to 2 bases, leaving 2 bases not matched to a gene. CDR3 coding DNA: TGTGCCAGCAGCTTGTGGGACAGGGGAAACACCGGGGAGCTGTTTTTT. Its translation is CASSLWDRGNTGELFF. Combining the CDR3 with reference TRBV5-4 and TRBJ2-2 gives the whole variable domain ETGVTQSPTHLIKTRGQQVTLRCSSQSGHNTVSWYQQALGQGPQFIFQYYREEENGRGNFPPRFSGLQFPNYSSELNVNALELDDSALYLCASSLWDRGNTGELFFGEGSRLTVL.